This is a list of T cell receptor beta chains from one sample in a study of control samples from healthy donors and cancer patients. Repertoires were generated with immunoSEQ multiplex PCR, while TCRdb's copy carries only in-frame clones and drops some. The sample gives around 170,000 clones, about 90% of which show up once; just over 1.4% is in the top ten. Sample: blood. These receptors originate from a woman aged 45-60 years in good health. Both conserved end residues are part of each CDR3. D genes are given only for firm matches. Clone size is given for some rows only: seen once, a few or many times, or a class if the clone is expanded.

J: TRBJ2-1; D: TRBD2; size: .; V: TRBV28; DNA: TGTGCCAGCCGGACTAGCGGGAGGCGGGGCAATGAGCAGTTCTTC; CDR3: CASRTSGRRGNEQFF
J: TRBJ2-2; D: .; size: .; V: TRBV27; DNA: TGTGCCAGCAGTTGGTCTTCGAACACCGGGGAGCTGTTTTTT; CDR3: CASSWSSNTGELFF
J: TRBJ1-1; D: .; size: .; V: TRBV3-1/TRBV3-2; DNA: TGTGCCAGCAGTCTTGAGACTGGGAACACTGAAGCTTTCTTT; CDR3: CASSLETGNTEAFF
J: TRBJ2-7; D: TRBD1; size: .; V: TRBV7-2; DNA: TGTGCCAGCAGCTTAATCGGGACAGGGGTTTACGAGCAGTACTTC; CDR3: CASSLIGTGVYEQYF
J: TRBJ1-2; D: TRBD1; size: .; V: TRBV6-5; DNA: TGTGCCAGCACGGAGACAGGGCTTAATGGCTACACCTTC; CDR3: CASTETGLNGYTF
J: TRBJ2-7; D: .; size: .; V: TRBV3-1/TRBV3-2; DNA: TGTGCCAGCAGCCAGGGTAGCCACGAGCAGTACTTC; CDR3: CASSQGSHEQYF
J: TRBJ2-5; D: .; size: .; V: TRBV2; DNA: TGTGCCAGCAGCAGGGTGGAGACCCAGTACTTC; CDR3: CASSRVETQYF
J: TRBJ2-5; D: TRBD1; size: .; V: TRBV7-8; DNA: TGTGCCAGCAGCCGGGACAGGGGGTACCTTTTGACCCAGTACTTC; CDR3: CASSRDRGYLLTQYF
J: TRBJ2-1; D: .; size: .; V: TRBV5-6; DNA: TGTGCCAGCAGCTTCGGGACGGACCCCTACAATGAGCAGTTCTTC; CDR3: CASSFGTDPYNEQFF
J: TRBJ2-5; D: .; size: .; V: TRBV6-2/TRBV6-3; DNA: TGTGCCAGCAGCTCAAGGCGGTGGGAGACCCAGTACTTC; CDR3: CASSSRRWETQYF
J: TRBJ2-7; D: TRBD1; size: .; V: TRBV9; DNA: TGTGCCAGCAGCGTCGACCCCCGGGACAGGGAAGGGGAGCAGTACTTC; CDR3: CASSVDPRDREGEQYF
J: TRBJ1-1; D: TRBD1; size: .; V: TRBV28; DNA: TGTGCCAGCAGACCTACAGGGGACACTGAAGCTTTCTTT; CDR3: CASRPTGDTEAFF
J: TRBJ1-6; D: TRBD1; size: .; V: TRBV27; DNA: TGTGCCAGCAAAGGACAGGGCTATAATTCACCCCTCCACTTT; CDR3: CASKGQGYNSPLHF
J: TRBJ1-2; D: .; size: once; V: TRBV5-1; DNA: TGCGCCAGCAGCTTGGATCGGGCAGCTCCTAACTATGGCTACACCTTC; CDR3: CASSLDRAAPNYGYTF
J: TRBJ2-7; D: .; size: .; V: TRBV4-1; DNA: TGCGCCAGCAGCCAGGCGGGATCCGGCGGCGAGCAGTACTTC; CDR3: CASSQAGSGGEQYF
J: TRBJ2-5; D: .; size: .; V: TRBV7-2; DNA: TGTGCCAGCAGCTTTCGGCCAGGGGAGACCCAGTACTTC; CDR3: CASSFRPGETQYF
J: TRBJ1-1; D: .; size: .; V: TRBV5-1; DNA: TGCGCCAGCAGCTCTGTTAGGGCCGGGGACACTGAAGCTTTCTTT; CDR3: CASSSVRAGDTEAFF
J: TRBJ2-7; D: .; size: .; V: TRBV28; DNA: TGTGCCAGCAAATTGTCGGGCAACGAGCAGTACTTC; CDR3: CASKLSGNEQYF
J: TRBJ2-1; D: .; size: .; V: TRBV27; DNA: TGTGCCAGCGGTCCGAGGGGATTAGGGCAGTTCTTC; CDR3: CASGPRGLGQFF
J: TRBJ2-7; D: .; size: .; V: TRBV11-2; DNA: TGTGCCAGCAGCTTAGGCCCGGGGTCCTACGAGCAGTACTTC; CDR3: CASSLGPGSYEQYF
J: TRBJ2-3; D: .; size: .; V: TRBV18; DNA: TGTGCCAGCTCACCACTCATCGGGATTAGCACAGATACGCAGTATTTT; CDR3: CASSPLIGISTDTQYF
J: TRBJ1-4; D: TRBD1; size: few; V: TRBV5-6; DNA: TGTGCCAGCAGCGGATCCGGGACAGGGGATGAAAAACTGTTTTTT; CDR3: CASSGSGTGDEKLFF
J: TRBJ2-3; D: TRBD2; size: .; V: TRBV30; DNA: TGTGCCTGGGGGGTAGCGGGAGGCCGCACAGATACGCAGTATTTT; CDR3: CAWGVAGGRTDTQYF
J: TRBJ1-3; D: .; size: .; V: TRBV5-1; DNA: TGCGCCAGCAGCTTCGACGCAGGGCCTGGAAACACCATATATTTT; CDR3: CASSFDAGPGNTIYF
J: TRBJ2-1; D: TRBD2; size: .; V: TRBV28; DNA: TGTGCCAGCAGTTTTGGGGGGGGGAGGGACAATGAGCAGTTCTTC; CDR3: CASSFGGGRDNEQFF
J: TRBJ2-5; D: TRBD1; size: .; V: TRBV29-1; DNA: TGCAGCGAGCAACAGGGGGCAGGGGAGACCCAGTACTTC; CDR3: CSEQQGAGETQYF
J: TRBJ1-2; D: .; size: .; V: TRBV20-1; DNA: TGCAGTGCTGGTGGGGGGGTCTATGGCTACACCTTC; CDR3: CSAGGGVYGYTF
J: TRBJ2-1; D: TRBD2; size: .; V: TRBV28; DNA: TGTGCCAGCAGTCTCCTGAGCGGGACCTACAATGAGCAGTTCTTC; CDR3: CASSLLSGTYNEQFF
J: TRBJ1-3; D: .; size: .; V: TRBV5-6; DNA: TGTGCCAGCAGCTTGGGTCCTACGGGCGGAAACACCATATATTTT; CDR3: CASSLGPTGGNTIYF
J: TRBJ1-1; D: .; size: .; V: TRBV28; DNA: TGTGCCAGCAGCCAAACGGAGATGAACACTGAAGCTTTCTTT; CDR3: CASSQTEMNTEAFF
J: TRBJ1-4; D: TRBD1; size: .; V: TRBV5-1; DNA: TGCGCCAGCAGCTTGGAGGACAGGGGTGGAAAACTGTTTTTT; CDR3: CASSLEDRGGKLFF
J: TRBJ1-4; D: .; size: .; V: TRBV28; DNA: TGTGCCAGCACCGGGTCTGGGGAAAAACTGTTTTTT; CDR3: CASTGSGEKLFF
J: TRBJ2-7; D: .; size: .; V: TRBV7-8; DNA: TGTGCCAGCAGCTTACCCCGCTGGACCCCATACGAGCAGTACTTC; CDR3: CASSLPRWTPYEQYF
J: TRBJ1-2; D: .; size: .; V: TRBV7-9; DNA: TGTGCCAGCAGCCCCTCGTTCGGGAATGGCTACACCTTC; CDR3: CASSPSFGNGYTF
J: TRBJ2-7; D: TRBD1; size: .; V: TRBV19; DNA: TGTGCCAGTAGTACGGCCGGACAGGGTTACTACGAGCAGTACTTC; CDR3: CASSTAGQGYYEQYF
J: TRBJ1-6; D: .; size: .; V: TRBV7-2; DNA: TGTGCCAGCAGCTTCGGACAGCTTAATAATTCACCCCTCCACTTT; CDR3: CASSFGQLNNSPLHF
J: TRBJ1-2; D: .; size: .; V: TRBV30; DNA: TGTGCCTGGAGCTGGGACACCAGCTATGGCTACACCTTC; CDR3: CAWSWDTSYGYTF
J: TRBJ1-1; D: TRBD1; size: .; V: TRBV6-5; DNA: TGTGCCAGCGGAACCCGGGACAGGGGTGTTTTCTTT; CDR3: CASGTRDRGVFF
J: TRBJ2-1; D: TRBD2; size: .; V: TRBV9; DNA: TGTGCCAGCAGCGTAACTAGCGGGGGTGGTGAGCAGTTCTTC; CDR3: CASSVTSGGGEQFF
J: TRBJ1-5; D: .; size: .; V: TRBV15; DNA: TGTGCCACCAGCAGGAATACAGGGCCCAATCAGCCCCAGCATTTT; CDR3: CATSRNTGPNQPQHF
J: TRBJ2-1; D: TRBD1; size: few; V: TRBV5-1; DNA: TGCGCCAGCAGCTTGACCCGGGACAGGCCCATGACTGGAAATGAGCAGTTCTTC; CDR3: CASSLTRDRPMTGNEQFF
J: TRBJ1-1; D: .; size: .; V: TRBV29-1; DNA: TGCAGCGTTGTCTCCCCCACTGAAGCTTTCTTT; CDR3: CSVVSPTEAFF
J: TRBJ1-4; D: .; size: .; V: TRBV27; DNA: TGTGCCAGCAGTCCGAGGAGGTCAACTAATGAAAAACTGTTTTTT; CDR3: CASSPRRSTNEKLFF
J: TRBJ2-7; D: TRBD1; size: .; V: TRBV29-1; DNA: TGCAGCGTTTTACAGGGGTACGAGCAGTACTTC; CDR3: CSVLQGYEQYF
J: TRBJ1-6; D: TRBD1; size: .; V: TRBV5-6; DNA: TGTGCCAGCAGCTTATACAGGGGAGGAGGCTCCTATAATTCACCCCTCCACTTT; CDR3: CASSLYRGGGSYNSPLHF
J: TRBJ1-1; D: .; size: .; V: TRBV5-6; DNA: TGTGCCAGCAGCTTGGAAATTAGGGCACCGGTAAACACTGAAGCTTTCTTT; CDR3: CASSLEIRAPVNTEAFF
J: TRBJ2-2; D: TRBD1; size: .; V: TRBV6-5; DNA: TGTGCCAGCCGTAGACAGGGTAACACCGGGGAGCTGTTTTTT; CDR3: CASRRQGNTGELFF
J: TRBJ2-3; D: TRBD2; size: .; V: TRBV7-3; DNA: TGTGCCAGCAGCTTAGACGGACTAGCCCGCACAGATACGCAGTATTTT; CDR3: CASSLDGLARTDTQYF
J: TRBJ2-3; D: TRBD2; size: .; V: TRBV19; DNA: TGTGCCAGTAGTAAGACTAGCGGGGGGGAGATTAGCACAGATACGCAGTATTTT; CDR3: CASSKTSGGEISTDTQYF
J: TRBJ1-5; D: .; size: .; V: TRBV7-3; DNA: TGTGCCAGCAGCTTGGGTAACAATCAGCCCCAGCATTTT; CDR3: CASSLGNNQPQHF
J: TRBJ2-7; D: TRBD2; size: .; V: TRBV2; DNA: TGTGCCAGCATGCCGGGGGGGGGCTACGAGCAGTACTTC; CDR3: CASMPGGGYEQYF
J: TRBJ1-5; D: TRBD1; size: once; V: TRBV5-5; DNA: TGTGCCAGCACCAGGGGAATTCTGGGACAGGGAAGTCAGCCCCAGCATTTT; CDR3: CASTRGILGQGSQPQHF
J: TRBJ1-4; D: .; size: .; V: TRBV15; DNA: TGTGCCACCAGCATCCCGGGACGGGCTAATGAAAAACTGTTTTTT; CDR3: CATSIPGRANEKLFF
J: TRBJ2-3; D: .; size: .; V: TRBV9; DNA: TGTGCCAGCAGCGTAGCAACCACAGTAGGCACAGATACGCAGTATTTT; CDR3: CASSVATTVGTDTQYF
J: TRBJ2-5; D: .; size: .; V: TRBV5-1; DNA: TGCGCCAGCAGCTGGGTGGCCCAAGAGACCCAGTACTTC; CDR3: CASSWVAQETQYF
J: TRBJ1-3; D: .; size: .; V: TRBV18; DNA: TGTGCCAGCTCACCAAATACACGCTCTGGAAACACCATATATTTT; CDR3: CASSPNTRSGNTIYF
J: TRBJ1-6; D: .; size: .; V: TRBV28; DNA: TGTGCCAGCAGTTATCAGGGGTTAGGCTCACCCCTCCACTTT; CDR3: CASSYQGLGSPLHF
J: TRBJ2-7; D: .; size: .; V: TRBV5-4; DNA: TGTGCCAGCAGCGGGGGGGCAGAGCAGTACTTC; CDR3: CASSGGAEQYF
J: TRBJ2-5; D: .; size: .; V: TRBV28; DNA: TGTGCCAGCAGTAGAGACGACAGGACGGAAGAGACCCAGTACTTC; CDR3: CASSRDDRTEETQYF